This TCR beta chain was captured by sequencing in a study of blood T cell repertoires in COVID-19. The V gene end was trimmed by 4 bases and the J gene end by 6 bases; junction bases not matched to a gene: 5. The CDR3 length is 13 residues. The germline CDR1 and CDR2 sequences are SGHRS and YFSETQ. Produced via immunoSEQ multiplex PCR; TCRdb's table is partial and in-frame only. The sample carries 200,000 to 250,000 clones, approximately 86% recorded once. The receptor was isolated from a woman between 25 and 40 years old who had been exposed to COVID-19. The sequenced sample was PBMCs or T cells enriched from blood (not recorded which). The chain joins TRBV5-1 to TRBJ2-3, with 7 bases matching TRBD2. The CDR3 DNA reads TGCGCCAGCAGCGAAGGACTAGTGGATACGCAGTATTTT. Translating gives CASSEGLVDTQYF.